Listed below are T cell receptor beta chains from one sample, sequenced in a study of blood T cell repertoires in COVID-19. Measured with immunoSEQ multiplex PCR; TCRdb has only the in-frame clones, and not every one. The table includes about 150,000 clones, over 70% detected once. The sequenced sample consisted of peripheral blood. The source of these receptors is a man aged 50 to 60 with active or convalescent COVID-19. Both conserved end residues are part of each CDR3. D genes are given only for firm matches. Expanded clones are given a class, and other clones once, few, many or no size at all.

abundance: -
v_gene: TRBV29-1
d_gene: -
j_gene: TRBJ1-4
CDR3nt: TGCAGCGTTGAAGATCCAGGGAGGGAAAAACTGTTTTTT
CDR3aa: CSVEDPGREKLFF

abundance: -
v_gene: TRBV28
d_gene: -
j_gene: TRBJ1-2
CDR3nt: TGTGCCACCACCCTGAGAGACAGAGGCACCTTC
CDR3aa: CATTLRDRGTF

abundance: -
v_gene: TRBV5-8
d_gene: -
j_gene: TRBJ2-7
CDR3nt: TGTGCCAGCAGCGGGGGACTTTTCTACGAGCAGTACTTC
CDR3aa: CASSGGLFYEQYF

abundance: few
v_gene: TRBV9
d_gene: TRBD2
j_gene: TRBJ2-1
CDR3nt: TGTGCCAGCAGCCCCCGTTTAGCGGGAATCTCCTACAATGAGCAGTTCTTC
CDR3aa: CASSPRLAGISYNEQFF

abundance: -
v_gene: TRBV5-1
d_gene: TRBD1
j_gene: TRBJ1-6
CDR3nt: TGCGCCAGCAGCTTGCAGGGGGCGGTTTATAATTCACCCCTCCACTTT
CDR3aa: CASSLQGAVYNSPLHF

abundance: -
v_gene: TRBV5-4
d_gene: TRBD2
j_gene: TRBJ2-1
CDR3nt: TGTGCCATCCGAGCGGGGCCGTACAATGAGCAGTTCTTC
CDR3aa: CAIRAGPYNEQFF

abundance: once
v_gene: TRBV6-5
d_gene: -
j_gene: TRBJ2-1
CDR3nt: TGTGCCAGCACCTCTAGGGCGGGCGCCTACAATGAGCAGTTCTTC
CDR3aa: CASTSRAGAYNEQFF

abundance: -
v_gene: TRBV5-5
d_gene: TRBD2
j_gene: TRBJ2-3
CDR3nt: TGTGCCAGCAGCTTGGAAGGGACTAGAGTTGGAGATACGCAGTATTTT
CDR3aa: CASSLEGTRVGDTQYF

abundance: -
v_gene: TRBV27
d_gene: -
j_gene: TRBJ2-1
CDR3nt: TGTGCCAGCAGTTTAAATGCGCTTGAACAGTTCTTC
CDR3aa: CASSLNALEQFF

abundance: few
v_gene: TRBV7-3
d_gene: -
j_gene: TRBJ1-2
CDR3nt: TGTGCCAGCAAGGCGACAGCTAACTATGGCTACACCTTC
CDR3aa: CASKATANYGYTF

abundance: -
v_gene: TRBV11-2
d_gene: -
j_gene: TRBJ2-7
CDR3nt: TGTGCCAGCAGCTTATCCGGGAGCTCCTACGAGCAGTACTTC
CDR3aa: CASSLSGSSYEQYF

abundance: -
v_gene: TRBV11-3
d_gene: -
j_gene: TRBJ2-1
CDR3nt: TGTGCCAGCAGCTTATCACGGGTAAATAATGAGCAGTTCTTC
CDR3aa: CASSLSRVNNEQFF

abundance: -
v_gene: TRBV27
d_gene: -
j_gene: TRBJ1-4
CDR3nt: TGTGCCAGCCAAGGGGGTCCTAATGAAAAACTGTTTTTT
CDR3aa: CASQGGPNEKLFF